This T cell receptor (beta chain) is drawn from a study of blood T cell repertoires in COVID-19. About the study: Spain, Italy and the United States supplied samples that represented acute and convalescent COVID-19.

Per the study methods: Researchers report that nucleated cell counts were estimated from reference gene primer amplification. Clones were sequenced by immunoSEQ multiplex PCR, and TCRdb holds only the in-frame ones, with some missing. V, J and clone size derive from that table, while D and trimming were established from the DNA sequence. The table records roughly 25,000 clones, 94% of them present only once. Germline V lookup: CDR1 LNHNV, CDR2 YYDKDF (reference sequence). The length of the CDR3 is 20 residues. The V and J ends lost 2 bases and 7 bases, in that order; junction bases with no gene match: 19.

The specimen was peripheral blood. The rearrangement uses TRBV15 and TRBJ2-7, with TRBD2 matching 14 bases. The TCR was taken from a woman aged 45-59 years with active COVID-19. This CDR3 reads CATSRSQRQTSGRVRGEQYF. In DNA form, the CDR3 reads TGTGCCACCAGCAGATCCCAAAGGCAGACTAGCGGGAGGGTGAGGGGGGAGCAGTACTTC.